Below, 30 T cell receptor beta chains from the same sample are listed, as sequenced in a study of T cell changes during pregnancy in multiple sclerosis. Libraries were prepared by immunoSEQ multiplex PCR; TCRdb keeps only in-frame clonotypes and omits some of them. There are about 52,000 clones in the sample; about nine tenths occur only once, and approximately 0.15% lies in the top ten. Sequencing was performed on CD4+ T cells from peripheral blood mononuclear cells, taken after pregnancy. Every receptor here comes from a female donor in good health, enrolled as a control in a pregnancy study.

Concerning this clone: A read error may produce the germline difference seen at one junction end. The CDR3 DNA is TGTGCTAGCAGCCCAATTAGCGGTTCTAGCACAGATACGCAGTATTTT. Translation: CASSPISGSSTDTQYF. This chain links TRBV7-7 with TRBJ2-3, with D possibly TRBD2 on 6 matching bases. CDR1 is SSHAT, CDR2 FNYEAQ, per germline (reference sequence). The CDR3 loop spans 16 amino acids.

The chain couples TRBV4-3 to TRBJ2-1; TRBD2 aligns across 7 bases. The J segment lost 10 bases and the V segment lost 1 base, leaving 1 base of the junction unmatched. Germline CDR1 LGHNA, CDR2 YSLEER. The CDR3 sequence is 12 residues long. The CDR3 loop reads CASSQVRGEQFF. Written as DNA, the CDR3 is TGCGCCAGCAGCCAAGTGCGGGGGGAGCAGTTCTTC.

The rearrangement links TRBV27 to TRBJ1-6, with D perhaps matching TRBD1 (5 bases). There are 14 residues in the CDR3. The V end was cut by 5 bases, the J end by 10 bases, with 15 bases between. The germline V gene has CDR1 MNHEY and CDR2 SMNVEV (reference sequence). The CDR3 sequence is CASSPRRDGSPLHF. The DNA for the CDR3 is TGTGCCAGCAGTCCCCGCAGGGATGGGTCACCCCTCCACTTT.

J is TRBJ1-5 and V is TRBV4-2; D not certain. This CDR3 contains 13 residues. Germline CDR1 LGHNA, CDR2 YNFKEQ. V lost 5 bases and J lost 4, with 9 bases in between. CDR3 in amino acids: CASSSFLNQPQHF. CDR3 coding DNA: TGTGCCAGCAGCTCCTTTCTTAATCAGCCCCAGCATTTT.

This chain links TRBV15 with TRBJ2-5; a possible D gene is TRBD1 (6 bases). This CDR3 contains 14 residues. Germline V gives CDR1 LNHNV, CDR2 YYDKDF (reference sequence). V was shortened by 4 bases and J by 2 bases, with 11 bases between the two germline ends. This CDR3 reads CATSKGQRQETQYF. The DNA for the CDR3 is TGTGCCACCAGCAAAGGACAGAGGCAAGAGACCCAGTACTTC.

This rearrangement joins TRBV6-1 to TRBJ1-6, with 8 bases lining up with TRBD1. V trimming: 6 bases; J trimming: 9 bases; junction bases outside the gene matches: 10. The CDR3 loop spans 15 amino acids. Germline values: CDR1 MNHNS, CDR2 SASEGT. The CDR3 reads CASSDPGTGISPLHF. As DNA, the CDR3 is TGTGCCAGCAGCGACCCCGGGACAGGAATTTCACCCCTCCACTTT.

As concerns this clone: The junction differs from germline at one of its ends, possibly a read error. The chain joins TRBV7-2 to TRBJ2-5, with TRBD2 matching 10 bases. The CDR3 sequence is 16 residues long. Germline CDR1 SGHTA, CDR2 FQGNSA. CDR3 sequence: CASNLVSGGTVETQYF. The CDR3 region has the DNA TGTGCCAGCAACTTAGTTAGCGGGGGGACAGTGGAGACCCAGTACTTC.

This clone has a handful of counts. The rearrangement joins TRBV10-3 to TRBJ1-4; 10 bases fit TRBD1. The germline V gene encodes CDR1 ENHRY and CDR2 SYGVKD. The V and J ends lost 6 bases and 8 bases, in that order; junction bases with no gene match: 6. The CDR3 runs to 14 residues. Here the CDR3 reads CAISATGGEEKLFF. CDR3 nucleotides: TGTGCCATCAGCGCGACAGGGGGCGAGGAAAAACTGTTTTTT.

Turning to this clone: Other DNA sequences in this sample translate to the same CDR3. The rearrangement uses TRBV7-9 and TRBJ2-2; D perhaps matches TRBD1 (5 bases). The V end lost 0 bases, the J end lost 0 bases, and 8 bases lay between the germline ends. The CDR3 runs to 16 residues. Germline CDR1 and CDR2: SEHNR and FQNEAQ (reference sequence). The CDR3 loop reads CASSLAQGTNTGELFF. CDR3 nucleotides: TGTGCCAGCAGCTTAGCGCAGGGAACGAACACCGGGGAGCTGTTTTTT.

This chain links TRBV5-6 with TRBJ1-2; D possibly corresponds to TRBD1 (6 bases). The CDR3 runs to 16 residues. Germline CDR1 reads SGHDT; CDR2 reads YYEEEE. V lost 4 bases, J lost 0 bases, and 16 bases lay in between. This chain's CDR3 is CASSPSGQIPNYGYTF. CDR3 sequence (DNA): TGTGCCAGCAGCCCTTCCGGACAGATCCCTAACTATGGCTACACCTTC.

The rearrangement links TRBV7-9 to TRBJ1-6, with D tentatively TRBD1 (5 bases). Germline CDR1 SEHNR, CDR2 FQNEAQ (reference sequence). The length of the CDR3 is 17 residues. V gave up 7 bases and J gave up 5 bases, with 21 bases separating them. The CDR3 reads CASTGGFRSGDNSPLHF. CDR3 DNA sequence: TGTGCCAGCACTGGGGGGTTCAGATCCGGGGATAATTCACCCCTCCACTTT.

The chain is built from TRBV7-2 and TRBJ1-5, with no clear D. Looked up from germline, CDR1 is SGHTA and CDR2 is FQGNSA. V was clipped by 5 bases and J by 3 bases, with 14 bases between them. The length of the CDR3 is 15 residues. The CDR3, as DNA: TGTGCCAGCAGCCCCCGACGTCTAGACAATCAGCCCCAGCATTTT. It codes for CASSPRRLDNQPQHF.

The V call is TRBV11-2, the J call TRBJ2-1; TRBD2 matches at 8 bases. V was pared by 7 bases and J by 6 bases, with 8 bases of the junction left unmatched. Looked up from germline, CDR1 is SGHAT and CDR2 is FQNNGV. CDR3 size: 14 residues. The CDR3 reads CASKGGGLPNEQFF. CDR3 coding DNA: TGTGCCAGCAAGGGCGGGGGGCTACCCAATGAGCAGTTCTTC.

The gene calls are TRBV29-1 and TRBJ2-3; TRBD2 agrees at 9 bases. V trimming: 4 bases; J trimming: 4 bases; junction bases outside the gene matches: 6. The CDR3 is 14 residues long. Germline-derived CDR1 and CDR2 are SQVTM and ANQGSEA. The CDR3 nucleotides read TGCAGCGTTGCTATGCGGGGGGGCGCAGATACGCAGTATTTT. This gives the protein CSVAMRGGADTQYF.

The gene calls are TRBV5-6 and TRBJ2-1; 10 positions agree with TRBD2. V was clipped by 1 base and J by 7 bases; unmatched bases: 5. Germline CDR1 and CDR2: SGHDT and YYEEEE. This CDR3 region has 15 residues. The CDR3 spells CASSLLAGVENEQFF. CDR3 coding DNA: TGTGCCAGCAGCTTGCTAGCGGGGGTCGAAAATGAGCAGTTCTTC.

The V and J genes are TRBV29-1 and TRBJ1-1, with D possibly being TRBD1 (6 bases). V was clipped by 3 bases and J by 5 bases, with 16 bases between them. Germline V gene sequence: CDR1 SQVTM, CDR2 ANQGSEA. The CDR3 loop spans 14 amino acids. CDR3 residues: CSVDMGTPRTEAFF. CDR3 nucleotide sequence: TGCAGCGTTGATATGGGGACACCGAGGACTGAAGCTTTCTTT. The whole variable domain, remainder taken from reference TRBV29-1 and TRBJ1-1, is SAVISQKPSRDICQRGTSLTIQCQVDSQVTMMFWYRQQPGQSLTLIATANQGSEATYESGFVIDKFPISRPNLTFSTLTVSNMSPEDSSIYLCSVDMGTPRTEAFFGQGTRLTVV.

The chain recombines TRBV6-5 with TRBJ1-3; D unresolved. Germline assignment: CDR1 MNHEY and CDR2 SVGAGI. There are 16 residues in the CDR3. Trimming took 4 bases from V and 0 from J, leaving 13 bases between them. The CDR3 bases are TGTGCCAGCAGTTTGGGGAGGCCGAGCTCTGGAAACACCATATATTTT. Translation gives CASSLGRPSSGNTIYF.

The sample holds one count of this clone. The chain couples TRBV27 to TRBJ2-2; no clear D. V lost 6 bases, J lost 0 bases, and 11 bases lay in between. Germline V gives CDR1 MNHEY, CDR2 SMNVEV (reference sequence). This CDR3 contains 15 residues. In DNA, the CDR3 is TGTGCCAGCAGGTCCTGGCGGCCGAACACCGGGGAGCTGTTTTTT. Protein sequence: CASRSWRPNTGELFF.

This chain links TRBV19 with TRBJ1-2; D is unclear. The CDR3 runs to 11 residues. From germline, CDR1 is LNHDA and CDR2 SQIVND (reference sequence). Trimming removed 7 bases from V and 13 bases from J, with 16 bases in between. CDR3 residues: CASTPGRVLTF. The CDR3, as DNA: TGTGCCAGTACCCCGGGGAGGGTGCTCACCTTC.

The count of this clone is one. The J gene is TRBJ2-2, the V gene TRBV6-6, with 7 bases fitting TRBD1. Losses at the gene ends were 0 bases for V and 5 bases for J; bases not matched to a gene: 3. The CDR3 is 15 amino acids. The germline CDR1 and CDR2 sequences are MNHNY and SVGAGI (reference sequence). CDR3 nucleotides: TGTGCCAGCAGTTACTCTGACAGGGCGACCGGGGAGCTGTTTTTT. Its protein is CASSYSDRATGELFF.

The chain has TRBV5-4 and TRBJ1-2, with D hard to call. V was clipped by 0 bases and J by 0 bases, with 9 bases between them. Germline CDR1 is SGHNT and CDR2 is YYREEE (reference sequence). This CDR3 contains 15 residues. The CDR3 DNA reads TGTGCCAGCAGCTTGGCGTTAGGAGCTAACTATGGCTACACCTTC. It is translated as CASSLALGANYGYTF.

The chain joins TRBV7-9 to TRBJ2-5, with 9 positions matching TRBD1. The length of the CDR3 is 17 residues. Germline-derived CDR1 and CDR2 are SEHNR and FQNEAQ (reference sequence). V lost 3 bases and J lost 4; bases outside the gene matches: 12. The CDR3 DNA follows: TGTGCCAGCAGCTTCATGGGGACAGGGAAGCGCCGAGAGACCCAGTACTTC. Its translation is CASSFMGTGKRRETQYF.

The chain joins TRBV6-6 to TRBJ1-6; 10 bases are a match to TRBD1. Germline CDR1 and CDR2: MNHNY and SVGAGI (reference sequence). V shed 5 bases, J shed 9 bases, and the junction held 4 bases outside the gene matches. The CDR3 has 14 amino acids. The CDR3 coding sequence is TGTGCCAGCAGTCGGGACAGGGGAGGTTCACCCCTCCACTTT. Translated, it gives CASSRDRGGSPLHF.

In its sample, this clone was seen a few times. The chain uses TRBV5-6 and TRBJ1-2; D is undetermined. Germline assignment: CDR1 SGHDT and CDR2 YYEEEE. This CDR3 has 15 residues. Trimming left V 5 bases short and J 5 bases short, with 19 bases between. The CDR3 is CASSSSWAVGYGYTF. The CDR3, as DNA: TGTGCCAGCAGTTCTAGCTGGGCAGTAGGATATGGCTACACCTTC.

In DNA form, the CDR3 reads TGTGCCAGCAGCCTCAGGCTAGCGGGGTTCTACGAGCAGTACTTC. This encodes CASSLRLAGFYEQYF. This sequence joins TRBV13 and TRBJ2-7; 9 nucleotides match TRBD2. V was clipped by 5 bases and J by 3 bases; unmatched bases: 8. The CDR3 has 15 residues. Germline CDR1 is PRHDT and CDR2 is FYEKMQ (reference sequence).

The chain is built from TRBV15 and TRBJ1-5; D is ambiguous. CDR3 length: 14 residues. Germline V gene data show CDR1 as LNHNV and CDR2 as YYDKDF (reference sequence). V gave up 1 base and J gave up 5 bases, with 9 bases separating them. The CDR3 sequence is CATSRGQDYQPQHF. The CDR3 DNA follows: TGTGCCACCAGCAGAGGTCAGGACTATCAGCCCCAGCATTTT.

This clone was seen just once. The chain has TRBV18 and TRBJ2-7; tentatively, D is TRBD1 (6 bases). Germline values: CDR1 KGHSH, CDR2 LQKENI. This CDR3 is built from 13 residues. The ends were cut back, 6 bases at V and 1 base at J, with 10 bases in the middle. The CDR3 loop reads CASSRTESYEQYF. CDR3 DNA: TGTGCCAGCTCTCGGACAGAATCCTACGAGCAGTACTTC.

The rearrangement joins TRBV9 to TRBJ2-7; a possible D gene is TRBD2 (6 bases). This CDR3 spans 16 amino acids. Germline V CDR1 and CDR2: SGDLS, YYNGEE. V lost 4 bases, J lost 3 bases, and 20 bases lay in between. CDR3 loop: CASSPGYGRRDYEQYF. As DNA, the CDR3 is TGTGCCAGCAGCCCAGGTTACGGACGGCGGGACTACGAGCAGTACTTC.

The J gene is TRBJ2-3, the V gene TRBV6-5, with a possible D match to TRBD1 (6 bases). Germline loops: CDR1 MNHEY, CDR2 SVGAGI. The CDR3 extends over 15 amino acids. With 3 bases removed from V and 0 bases from J, the gap between germline ends came to 10 bases. The CDR3 nucleotides are TGTGCCAGCAGTTATGGGGGCCCTAGCACAGATACGCAGTATTTT. It specifies CASSYGGPSTDTQYF.

This sequence joins TRBV7-3 and TRBJ1-3; TRBD1 might be the D (6 bases). CDR3 length: 15 residues. V gave up 4 bases and J gave up 0 bases, with 10 bases separating them. Per the germline V gene, CDR1 is SGHTA and CDR2 is FQGTGA. The chain's CDR3 is CASSSQGSSGNTIYF. The CDR3 nucleotides are TGTGCCAGCAGCTCCCAGGGGTCCTCTGGAAACACCATATATTTT. The full variable domain, in which reference TRBV7-3 and TRBJ1-3 provide the parts outside the CDR3, is GAGVSQTPSNKVTEKGKYVELRCDPISGHTALYWYRQSLGQGPEFLIYFQGTGAADDSGLPNDRFFAVRPEGSVSTLKIQRTERGDSAVYLCASSSQGSSGNTIYFGEGSWLTVV.